This entry lists 4 T cell receptor beta chains sequenced from one sample in a study of blood T cell repertoires in COVID-19. The table came from immunoSEQ multiplex PCR; TCRdb's copy has only in-frame clones and leaves some out. The sample consists of around 270,000 clones, about 90% of them appearing once. Sequences were obtained from PBMCs or T cells enriched from blood (not recorded which). These receptors originate from a woman in her forties who had been exposed to COVID-19.

The J gene is TRBJ2-3, the V gene TRBV3-1 (or the pseudogene TRBV3-2), with 10 bases matching TRBD1. The V gene's germline CDR1 is LGHDT and CDR2 YNNKEL (reference sequence). CDR3 length: 20 residues. The V gene end was trimmed by 4 bases and the J gene end by 2 bases; junction bases not matched to a gene: 18. For the CDR3, the DNA is TGTGCCAGCAGCCGACGAGCCGGGACAGGGGCCTCACCCCTCACAGATACGCAGTATTTT. It codes for CASSRRAGTGASPLTDTQYF.

J is TRBJ2-2 and V is TRBV2; TRBD1 is a possible D gene (5 bases). Germline CDR1 reads SNHLY; CDR2 reads FYNNEI. Trimming took 3 bases from V and 6 from J, leaving 11 bases between them. The CDR3 contains 14 residues. CDR3 sequence reads: CASSEQQAPGELFF. The CDR3 DNA sequence: TGTGCCAGCAGTGAGCAACAGGCCCCCGGGGAGCTGTTTTTT.

The chain carries TRBV5-8 and TRBJ1-6; maybe TRBD1 (5 bases). The germline V gene encodes CDR1 SGHTS and CDR2 YDEGEE. CDR3 length: 14 amino acids. V was clipped by 4 bases and J by 3 bases, with 8 bases between them. In nucleotides, the CDR3 is TGTGCCAGCAGCCTCGACAGCTATAATTCACCCCTCCACTTT. Translating it yields CASSLDSYNSPLHF.

The V call is TRBV25-1, the J call TRBJ2-1; D not resolved. CDR3 length: 14 amino acids. CDR1 and CDR2 (germline): MGHDK, SYGVNS. V was trimmed by 4 bases and J by 3 bases, leaving 10 bases between them. The DNA for the CDR3 is TGTGCCAGCAGTGGATTTGACATCTACAATGAGCAGTTCTTC. Encoded protein: CASSGFDIYNEQFF.